These T cell receptor beta chains were read from a single sample in a study of cytomegalovirus exposure and HLA in healthy donors. The assay was immunoSEQ multiplex PCR, and TCRdb's table has in-frame clones only and misses some. The sample carries 200,000 to 250,000 clones, over 80% recorded once. Material for sequencing was PBMCs. The receptors derive from a woman between 18 and 30 years old in good health and CMV-seronegative. Both conserved end residues are part of each CDR3. The order of the fields is J gene, V gene, D gene, CDR3 length, clone size, CDR3 protein, CDR3 DNA. D genes are given only for firm matches. Only part of the rows carry a size: once, few, many, or a class if the clone is expanded.

TRBJ1-5	TRBV5-1	.	17	.	CASSPGLSWQNGQPQHF	TGCGCCAGCAGCCCGGGGTTAAGTTGGCAGAATGGTCAGCCCCAGCATTTT
TRBJ1-1	TRBV6-5	TRBD1	15	.	CASSPETGVNTEAFF	TGTGCCAGCAGTCCTGAAACAGGGGTGAACACTGAAGCTTTCTTT
TRBJ2-2	TRBV7-3	TRBD2	16	.	CASSKTGLAGPGELFF	TGTGCCAGCAGCAAGACGGGACTAGCGGGCCCCGGGGAGCTGTTTTTT
TRBJ1-1	TRBV6-6	TRBD1	16	.	CASSTPARGPNTEAFF	TGTGCCAGCAGTACGCCGGCGAGGGGGCCGAACACTGAAGCTTTCTTT
TRBJ1-2	TRBV27	.	14	.	CASSLSISGSGYTF	TGTGCCAGCAGTTTATCGATTTCAGGGTCTGGCTACACCTTC
TRBJ2-3	TRBV6-1	TRBD2	16	.	CASSEDGRAGTDTQYF	TGTGCCAGCAGTGAAGACGGGAGGGCCGGGACAGATACGCAGTATTTT
TRBJ1-2	TRBV7-3	.	15	.	CASSLGGRGPYGYTF	TGTGCCAGCAGCTTAGGGGGGAGAGGCCCCTATGGCTACACCTTC
TRBJ2-7	TRBV5-6	TRBD1	16	.	CASSPLPGQGAGEQYF	TGTGCCAGCAGCCCCCTCCCGGGACAGGGGGCAGGTGAGCAGTACTTC
TRBJ1-5	TRBV7-8	.	14	.	CASSLMQPGQPQHF	TGTGCCAGCAGCTTAATGCAGCCTGGCCAGCCCCAGCATTTT
TRBJ2-6	TRBV6-1	.	15	.	CASRRGSSGANVLTF	TGTGCCAGCAGGAGGGGGAGCTCTGGGGCCAACGTCCTGACTTTC
TRBJ2-7	TRBV7-8	TRBD2	14	.	CASSLGVREGEQYF	TGTGCCAGCAGCTTAGGAGTCAGGGAGGGCGAGCAGTACTTC
TRBJ2-5	TRBV4-1	TRBD2	14	.	CASSRGLGGETQYF	TGCGCCAGCAGCCGGGGACTAGGAGGAGAGACCCAGTACTTC
TRBJ1-3	TRBV27	.	15	.	CASSLFPGSGNTIYF	TGTGCCAGCAGTTTATTCCCCGGGTCTGGAAACACCATATATTTT
TRBJ2-3	TRBV7-9	TRBD1	14	.	CASSWGSSSGGQYF	TGTGCCAGCAGCTGGGGTAGTTCTTCAGGGGGGCAGTATTTT
TRBJ2-7	TRBV10-3	.	13	few	CAIRPSQGSEQYF	TGTGCCATCAGGCCTAGTCAGGGGTCCGAGCAGTACTTC
TRBJ1-2	TRBV6-5	.	15	.	CASSPGRGLNYGYTF	TGTGCCAGCAGCCCAGGAAGGGGTTTGAACTATGGCTACACCTTC
TRBJ2-7	TRBV18	.	16	.	CASSPRGGGISYEQYF	TGTGCCAGCTCACCACGGGGTGGGGGCATATCCTACGAGCAGTACTTC
TRBJ1-1	TRBV30	.	15	.	CAWSPSDRQNTEAFF	TGTGCCTGGAGTCCATCGGACAGACAGAACACTGAAGCTTTCTTT
TRBJ2-7	TRBV6-6	.	12	once	CASRTGEGEQYF	TGTGCCAGCAGGACAGGGGAGGGCGAGCAGTACTTC
TRBJ2-1	TRBV9	.	15	.	CASSPGTGEVAEQFF	TGTGCCAGCAGCCCCGGGACCGGAGAAGTCGCAGAGCAGTTCTTC
TRBJ2-7	TRBV15	TRBD2	15	.	CATSSGLAEAHEQYF	TGTGCCACCAGCAGTGGACTAGCGGAGGCCCACGAGCAGTACTTC
TRBJ1-4	TRBV19	.	12	few	CASQGRDEKLFF	TGTGCCAGTCAGGGAAGAGATGAAAAACTGTTTTTT
TRBJ2-2	TRBV27	.	14	.	CASSLREGAGELFF	TGTGCCAGCAGTTTACGCGAGGGGGCCGGGGAGCTGTTTTTT
TRBJ1-5	TRBV2	.	15	.	CASSGARGLGQPQHF	TGTGCCAGCTCCGGGGCCCGGGGGCTGGGTCAGCCCCAGCATTTT
TRBJ1-2	TRBV19	TRBD1	14	.	CASRDPGQGPGYTF	TGTGCCAGTAGGGATCCGGGACAGGGTCCTGGCTACACCTTC
TRBJ1-2	TRBV25-1	.	12	few	CASSDWRSGYTF	TGTGCCAGCAGTGATTGGAGGTCTGGCTACACCTTC
TRBJ2-3	TRBV4-1	TRBD2	18	.	CASSQPLQTSGRTDTQYF	TGCGCCAGCAGCCAACCCTTACAGACTAGCGGGAGAACAGATACGCAGTATTTT
TRBJ2-5	TRBV5-1	.	11	few	CASSHGQTQYF	TGCGCCAGCAGCCATGGTCAGACCCAGTACTTC
TRBJ1-1	TRBV15	TRBD1	16	.	CATSEEGGGLNTEAFF	TGTGCCACCAGCGAGGAAGGAGGGGGCTTGAACACTGAAGCTTTCTTT
TRBJ1-5	TRBV2	.	15	.	CASSTQKGPNQPQHF	TGTGCCAGCAGTACCCAGAAGGGCCCCAATCAGCCCCAGCATTTT
TRBJ2-7	TRBV6-5	TRBD1	14	.	CASSSTRDREPGDF	TGTGCCAGCAGTTCGACCCGGGACAGGGAACCAGGGGACTTC
TRBJ1-3	TRBV5-1	.	15	.	CASSPVGVSGNTIYF	TGCGCCAGCAGCCCGGTGGGGGTCTCTGGAAACACCATATATTTT
TRBJ1-2	TRBV20-1	.	11	.	CSARVLYGYTF	TGCAGTGCTAGGGTACTCTATGGCTACACCTTC
TRBJ2-3	TRBV6-4	.	15	.	CASSTHSGTTDTQYF	TGTGCCAGCAGCACCCATTCGGGGACCACAGATACGCAGTATTTT
TRBJ2-5	TRBV5-1	TRBD2	15	.	CASYGMGGLGETQYF	TGCGCCAGCTACGGGATGGGGGGACTAGGAGAGACCCAGTACTTC
TRBJ1-3	TRBV13	.	15	many	CASSYDSVSGNTIYF	TGTGCCAGCAGCTATGACAGCGTCTCTGGAAACACCATATATTTT
TRBJ1-5	TRBV6-4	.	13	.	CASSPTLGQPQHF	TGTGCCAGCAGCCCGACGTTGGGGCAGCCCCAGCATTTT
TRBJ1-1	TRBV4-1	.	16	.	CASSQDSGGMNTEAFF	TGCGCCAGCAGCCAAGATTCCGGGGGCATGAACACTGAAGCTTTCTTT
TRBJ1-5	TRBV7-2	.	15	.	CASSLGGGTHQPQHF	TGTGCCAGCAGCTTAGGAGGTGGCACCCATCAGCCCCAGCATTTT